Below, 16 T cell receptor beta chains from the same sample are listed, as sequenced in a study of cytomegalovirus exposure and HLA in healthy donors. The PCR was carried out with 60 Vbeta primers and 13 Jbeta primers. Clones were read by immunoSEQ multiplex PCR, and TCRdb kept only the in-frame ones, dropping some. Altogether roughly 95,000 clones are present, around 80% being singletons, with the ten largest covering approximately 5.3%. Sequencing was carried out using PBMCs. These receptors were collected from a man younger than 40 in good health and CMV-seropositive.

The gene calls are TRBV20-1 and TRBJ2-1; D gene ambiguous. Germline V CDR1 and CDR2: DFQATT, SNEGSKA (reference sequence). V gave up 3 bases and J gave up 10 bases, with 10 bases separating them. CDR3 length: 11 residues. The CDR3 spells CSASRQWEQFF. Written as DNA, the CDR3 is TGCAGTGCTAGCCGACAATGGGAGCAGTTCTTC.

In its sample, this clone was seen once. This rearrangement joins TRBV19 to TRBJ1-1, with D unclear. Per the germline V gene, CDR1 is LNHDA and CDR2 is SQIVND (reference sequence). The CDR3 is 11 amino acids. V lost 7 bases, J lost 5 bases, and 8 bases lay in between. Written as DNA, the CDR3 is TGTGCCAGTACCCGACATACTGAAGCTTTCTTT. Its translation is CASTRHTEAFF.

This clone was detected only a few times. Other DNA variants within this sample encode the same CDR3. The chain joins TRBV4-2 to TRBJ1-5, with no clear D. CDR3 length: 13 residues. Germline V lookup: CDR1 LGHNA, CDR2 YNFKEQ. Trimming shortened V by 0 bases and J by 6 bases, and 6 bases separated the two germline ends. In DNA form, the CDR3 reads TGTGCCAGCAGCCAAGATCGCGGTCAGCCCCAGCATTTT. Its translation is CASSQDRGQPQHF.

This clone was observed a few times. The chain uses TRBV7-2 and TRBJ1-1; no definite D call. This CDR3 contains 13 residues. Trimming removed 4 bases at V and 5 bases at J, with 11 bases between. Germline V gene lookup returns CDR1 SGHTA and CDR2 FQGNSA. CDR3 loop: CASSSSHTTEAFF. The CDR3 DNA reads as TGTGCCAGCAGCTCTTCACACACGACTGAAGCTTTCTTT.

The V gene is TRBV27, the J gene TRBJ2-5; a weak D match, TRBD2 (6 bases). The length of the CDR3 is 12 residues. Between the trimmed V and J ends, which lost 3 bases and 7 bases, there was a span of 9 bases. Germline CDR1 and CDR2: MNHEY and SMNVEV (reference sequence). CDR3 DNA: TGTGCCAGCAGTTTTAGGAGGGGGACCCAGTACTTC. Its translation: CASSFRRGTQYF.

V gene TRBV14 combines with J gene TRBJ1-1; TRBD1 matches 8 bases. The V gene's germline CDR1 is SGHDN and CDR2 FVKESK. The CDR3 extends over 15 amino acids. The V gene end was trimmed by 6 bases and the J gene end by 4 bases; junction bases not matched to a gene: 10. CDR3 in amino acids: CASSHLRQGPTEAFF. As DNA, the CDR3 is TGTGCCAGCAGTCATCTTAGACAGGGGCCCACTGAAGCTTTCTTT. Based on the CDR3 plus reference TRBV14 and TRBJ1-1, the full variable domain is EAGVTQFPSHSVIEKGQTVTLRCDPISGHDNLYWYRRVMGKEIKFLLHFVKESKQDESGMPNNRFLAERTGGTYSTLKVQPAELEDSGVYFCASSHLRQGPTEAFFGQGTRLTVV.

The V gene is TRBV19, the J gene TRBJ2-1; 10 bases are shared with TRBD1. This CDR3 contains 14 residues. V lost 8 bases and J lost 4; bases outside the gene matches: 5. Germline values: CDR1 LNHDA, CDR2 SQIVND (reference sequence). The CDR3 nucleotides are TGTGCCAGTTGCTCGGGACAGGGGTACAATGAGCAGTTCTTC. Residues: CASCSGQGYNEQFF.

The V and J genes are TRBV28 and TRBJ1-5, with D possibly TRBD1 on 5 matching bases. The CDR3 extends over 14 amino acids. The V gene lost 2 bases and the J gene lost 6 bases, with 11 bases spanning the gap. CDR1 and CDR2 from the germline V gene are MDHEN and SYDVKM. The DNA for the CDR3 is TGTGCCAGCAGTTTAGCAGGGATGGGTCAGCCCCAGCATTTT. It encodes CASSLAGMGQPQHF. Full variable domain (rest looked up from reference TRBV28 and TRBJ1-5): DVKVTQSSRYLVKRTGEKVFLECVQDMDHENMFWYRQDPGLGLRLIYFSYDVKMKEKGDIPEGYSVSREKKERFSLILESASTNQTSMYLCASSLAGMGQPQHFGDGTRLSIL.

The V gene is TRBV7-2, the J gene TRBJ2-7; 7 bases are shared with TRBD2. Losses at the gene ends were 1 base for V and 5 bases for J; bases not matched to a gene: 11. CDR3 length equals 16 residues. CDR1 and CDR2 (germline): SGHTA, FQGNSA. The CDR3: CASSLGGTIINHEQYF. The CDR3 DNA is TGTGCCAGCAGCTTAGGGGGGACTATCATTAACCACGAGCAGTACTTC.

The chain's CDR3 is CASSLVPQTGELFF. Here the CDR3 DNA reads TGTGCCAGCAGCTTAGTTCCACAGACCGGGGAGCTGTTTTTT. The chain recombines TRBV11-2 with TRBJ2-2; D gene unclear. V gave up 1 base and J gave up 5 bases, with 8 bases separating them. The CDR3 has 14 amino acids. In germline, CDR1 is SGHAT, CDR2 FQNNGV.

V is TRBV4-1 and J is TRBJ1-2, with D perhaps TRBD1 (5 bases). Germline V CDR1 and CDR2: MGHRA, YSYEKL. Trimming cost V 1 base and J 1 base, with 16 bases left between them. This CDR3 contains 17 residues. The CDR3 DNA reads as TGCGCCAGCAGCCAAGCTCCGGCCAGGGCAAATAACTATGGCTACACCTTC. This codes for CASSQAPARANNYGYTF.

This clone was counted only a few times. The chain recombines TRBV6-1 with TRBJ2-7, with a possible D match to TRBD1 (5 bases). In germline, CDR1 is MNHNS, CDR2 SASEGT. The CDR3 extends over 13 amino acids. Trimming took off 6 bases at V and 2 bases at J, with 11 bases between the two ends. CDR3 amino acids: CASRKGPTYEQYV. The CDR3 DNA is TGTGCCAGCAGGAAGGGGCCTACCTACGAGCAGTACGTC.

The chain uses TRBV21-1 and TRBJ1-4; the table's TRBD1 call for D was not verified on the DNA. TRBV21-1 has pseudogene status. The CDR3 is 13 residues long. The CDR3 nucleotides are TGTGCCAGATACAGGGTCCTTAATGAAAAACTGTTTTTT. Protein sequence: CARYRVLNEKLFF.

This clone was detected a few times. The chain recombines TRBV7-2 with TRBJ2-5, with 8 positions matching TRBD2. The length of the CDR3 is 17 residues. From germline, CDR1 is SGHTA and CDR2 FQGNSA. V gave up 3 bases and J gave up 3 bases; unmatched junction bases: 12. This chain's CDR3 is CASSFISGGGGKETQYF. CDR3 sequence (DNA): TGTGCCAGCAGCTTCATAAGCGGGGGCGGAGGGAAAGAGACCCAGTACTTC.

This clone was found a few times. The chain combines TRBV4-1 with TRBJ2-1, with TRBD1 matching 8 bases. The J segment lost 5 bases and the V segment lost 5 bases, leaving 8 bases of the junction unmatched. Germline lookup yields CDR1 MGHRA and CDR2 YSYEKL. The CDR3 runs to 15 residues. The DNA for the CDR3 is TGCGCCAGCAGCGGCCCCGGGACAGGAAACAATGAGCAGTTCTTC. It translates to CASSGPGTGNNEQFF.

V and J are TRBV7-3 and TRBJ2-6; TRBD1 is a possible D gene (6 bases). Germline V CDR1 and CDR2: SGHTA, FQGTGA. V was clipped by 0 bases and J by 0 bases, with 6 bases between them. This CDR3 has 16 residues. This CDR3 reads CASSLTGASGANVLTF. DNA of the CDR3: TGTGCCAGCAGCTTAACGGGGGCCTCTGGGGCCAACGTCCTGACTTTC.